The T cell receptor (beta chain) described here comes from a study of blood T cell repertoires in COVID-19. The wider study: T cells, B-cell-depleted T cells, or PBMCs provided the cDNA or gDNA that served as material.

Per the original methods: The assay estimated nucleated cells by amplifying reference gene primers. Only in-frame clones appear in the TCRdb table, and some are missing; sequencing was by immunoSEQ multiplex PCR. The DNA was the basis for D and trimming; V, J and clone size are from that table. Of around 250,000 clones listed, approximately 91% are singletons. The germline CDR1 and CDR2 sequences are LGHNA and YSLEER. V trimming: 4 bases; J trimming: 8 bases; junction bases outside the gene matches: 5. This CDR3 region has 13 residues. The sequenced material came from peripheral blood. The chain recombines TRBV4-3 with TRBJ1-2; 9 bases map to TRBD1. The sequence was obtained from a human donor in a cohort sampled during active COVID-19. Here the CDR3 DNA reads TGCGCCAGCAGCCGAGACAGGGGGGAGGGCTACACCTTC. Protein sequence: CASSRDRGEGYTF.